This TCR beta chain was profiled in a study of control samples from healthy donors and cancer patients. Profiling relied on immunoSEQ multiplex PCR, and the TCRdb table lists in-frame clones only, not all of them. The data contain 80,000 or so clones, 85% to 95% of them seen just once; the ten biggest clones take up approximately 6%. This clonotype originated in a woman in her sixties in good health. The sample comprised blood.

CDR3 amino acids: CASTGGTNTGELFF. The CDR3 coding sequence is TGTGCCAGCACGGGCGGAACGAACACCGGGGAGCTGTTTTTT. V is TRBV2 and J is TRBJ2-2; D gene ambiguous. CDR1 is SNHLY, CDR2 FYNNEI, per germline. The CDR3 contains 14 residues. V dropped 7 bases and J dropped 0 bases, with 9 bases sitting between them.